A single sample gave rise to the 27 T cell receptor beta chains below, sequenced in a study of cytomegalovirus exposure and HLA in healthy donors. PCR primers comprised 60 Vbeta and 13 Jbeta primers. Generated by immunoSEQ multiplex PCR, the TCRdb table keeps only in-frame clones and is missing some. The repertoire has around 120,000 clones, roughly 80% of them found once; the top ten carry around 3.6%. Input material: PBMCs. These receptor sequences come from a young man in good health and CMV-seronegative.

The V gene is TRBV7-2, the J gene TRBJ1-4; D not resolved. This CDR3 is built from 15 residues. CDR1 is SGHTA and CDR2 is FQGNSA in the germline V gene. Trimming stripped 1 base from V and 1 base from J, with 7 bases between. This chain's CDR3 is CASSLVIRTNEKLFF. The DNA for the CDR3 is TGTGCCAGCAGCTTAGTAATCAGAACTAATGAAAAACTGTTTTTT.

The chain employs TRBV18 and TRBJ1-2; TRBD1 might be the D (5 bases). The V end was cut by 2 bases, the J end by 3 bases, with 19 bases between. The CDR3 extends over 17 amino acids. Germline V lookup: CDR1 KGHSH, CDR2 LQKENI. DNA of the CDR3: TGTGCCAGCTCACCAGTTAATAGACAGCAGATCGACTATGGCTACACCTTC. Its protein product is CASSPVNRQQIDYGYTF. The full variable domain, its missing parts supplied by reference TRBV18 and TRBJ1-2, is NAGVMQNPRHLVRRRGQEARLRCSPMKGHSHVYWYRQLPEEGLKFMVYLQKENIIDESGMPKERFSAEFPKEGPSILRIQQVVRGDSAAYFCASSPVNRQQIDYGYTFGSGTRLTVV.

CDR3 residues: CASSSTGTGAKNIQYF. CDR3 in DNA: TGTGCCAGCAGCTCCACCGGGACAGGGGCCAAAAACATTCAGTACTTC. This chain uses TRBV7-2 with TRBJ2-4, with 9 nucleotides matching TRBD1. CDR1 SGHTA and CDR2 FQGNSA come from the germline V gene. Losses at the gene ends were 4 bases for V and 1 base for J; bases not matched to a gene: 5. This CDR3 spans 16 amino acids.

This chain connects TRBV19 to TRBJ2-2; D is perhaps TRBD1 (6 bases). V was pared by 3 bases and J by 7 bases, with 12 bases between. Germline CDR1 is LNHDA and CDR2 is SQIVND (reference sequence). The CDR3 extends over 14 amino acids. CDR3 protein: CASSMLQGNGELFF. In nucleotides, the CDR3 is TGTGCCAGTAGTATGCTACAGGGTAACGGGGAGCTGTTTTTT.

The chain recombines TRBV6-1 with TRBJ2-5; D perhaps matches TRBD2 (6 bases). The length of the CDR3 is 11 residues. The germline V gene has CDR1 MNHNS and CDR2 SASEGT. V gave up 8 bases and J gave up 11 bases, with 15 bases separating them. For the CDR3, the DNA is TGTGCCAGCCAACTAGCCCGGCGGCAGTACTTC. Translation gives CASQLARRQYF.

The chain has TRBV6-1 and TRBJ1-2; tentative D call: TRBD1 (6 bases). CDR3 length: 14 amino acids. The V and J ends lost 3 bases and 8 bases respectively, with 16 bases between them. The germline CDR1 and CDR2 sequences are MNHNS and SASEGT. The CDR3, as DNA: TGTGCCAGCAGTGAGGCGGGGGCGAGTTGGGGCTACACCTTC. Translating gives CASSEAGASWGYTF.

V and J are TRBV14 and TRBJ2-5; D gene ambiguous. V lost 1 base, J lost 7 bases, and 13 bases lay in between. Looked up from germline, CDR1 is SGHDN and CDR2 is FVKESK. The CDR3 totals 14 residues. The CDR3 loop reads CASSQVGGLGTQYF. As DNA, the CDR3 is TGTGCCAGCAGCCAAGTCGGCGGCTTGGGGACCCAGTACTTC. The full variable domain, its missing parts supplied by reference TRBV14 and TRBJ2-5, is EAGVTQFPSHSVIEKGQTVTLRCDPISGHDNLYWYRRVMGKEIKFLLHFVKESKQDESGMPNNRFLAERTGGTYSTLKVQPAELEDSGVYFCASSQVGGLGTQYFGPGTRLLVL.

V gene TRBV9 combines with J gene TRBJ2-1; tentative D call: TRBD1 (7 bases). Trimming took off 4 bases at V and 7 bases at J, with 18 bases between the two ends. The length of the CDR3 is 15 residues. CDR1 is SGDLS, CDR2 YYNGEE, per germline. DNA of the CDR3: TGTGCCAGCAGCTTAAGACAGGGAGGTGGAAATGAGCAGTTCTTC. As protein: CASSLRQGGGNEQFF.

The chain uses TRBV2 and TRBJ2-4; TRBD1 agrees at 9 bases. The CDR3 contains 13 residues. V shed 8 bases and J 9 bases; nucleotides not matched to a gene: 8. Looked up from germline, CDR1 is SNHLY and CDR2 is FYNNEI. CDR3 loop: CASADRGGGIQYF. In DNA, the CDR3 is TGTGCCAGCGCTGACAGGGGGGGAGGCATTCAGTACTTC.

This chain joins TRBV4-3 and TRBJ1-1; 8 nucleotides line up with TRBD1. There are 14 residues in the CDR3. With 1 base clipped from V and 4 bases from J, the junction kept 2 bases outside the gene matches. CDR1 and CDR2 from the germline V gene are LGHNA and YSLEER. DNA for the CDR3: TGCGCCAGCAGCCAAGGACAGGGGTCCACTGAAGCTTTCTTT. This sequence encodes CASSQGQGSTEAFF.

This sequence joins TRBV5-6 and TRBJ2-5; TRBD1 matches at 9 bases. The J call may be wrong; the DNA end is better matched by TRBJ2-7. The CDR3 runs 15 residues. CDR1 is SGHDT and CDR2 is YYEEEE in the germline V gene. Here the CDR3 DNA reads TGTGCCAGCAGCTTTCGGACAGGGGATGCCTACGAGCAGTACTTC. It specifies CASSFRTGDAYEQYF.

The chain is built from TRBV6-1 and TRBJ1-1; D remains unclear. Trimming left V 4 bases short and J 2 bases short, with 11 bases between. The CDR3 extends over 14 amino acids. Germline V CDR1 and CDR2: MNHNS, SASEGT. CDR3 residues: CASSARGQNTEAFF. CDR3 bases: TGTGCCAGCAGTGCGAGAGGTCAAAACACTGAAGCTTTCTTT.

This clone was counted between two and nine times. The chain uses TRBV6-6 and TRBJ1-4, with TRBD1 identical over 7 bases. CDR3 length: 15 residues. J was trimmed by 6 bases and V by 5 bases; bases with no gene match: 9. Germline CDR1 MNHNY, CDR2 SVGAGI (reference sequence). The CDR3 here is CASSNHRGEDEKLFF. CDR3 bases: TGTGCCAGCAGTAACCACAGGGGTGAGGATGAAAAACTGTTTTTT.

CDR3 DNA: TGTGCCACCAGCAGAGACGGGGGGCAGCTCTCCTACGAGCAGTACTTC. Translation: CATSRDGGQLSYEQYF. V is TRBV15 and J is TRBJ2-7; maybe TRBD2 (7 bases). This CDR3 has 16 residues. V was cut by 0 bases and J by 0 bases, with 12 bases left in between. CDR1 is LNHNV, CDR2 YYDKDF, per germline (reference sequence).

This clone was seen only a few times. V is TRBV5-1 and J is TRBJ2-7; 7 positions match TRBD1. This CDR3 is built from 14 residues. Germline CDR1 is SGHRS and CDR2 is YFSETQ. J lost 2 bases, V lost 4 bases, and 6 bases had no gene match. As DNA, the CDR3 is TGCGCCAGCAGCCCACAGGGGTTCGCCTACGAGCAGTACTTC. Its translation: CASSPQGFAYEQYF. Full variable domain (remainder filled in from reference TRBV5-1 and TRBJ2-7): KAGVTQTPRYLIKTRGQQVTLSCSPISGHRSVSWYQQTPGQGLQFLFEYFSETQRNKGNFPGRFSGRQFSNSRSEMNVSTLELGDSALYLCASSPQGFAYEQYFGPGTRLTVT.

This clone was detected once. The CDR3 reads CASSQILGGGEYF. CDR3 nucleotides: TGTGCCAGCAGCCAAATCCTCGGGGGAGGGGAGTATTTT. V gene TRBV6-5 combines with J gene TRBJ2-3; 7 bases fit TRBD2. The CDR3 is 13 residues long. Looked up from germline, CDR1 is MNHEY and CDR2 is SVGAGI. The trim removed 6 bases at V and 13 bases at J, leaving 13 bases unmatched.

V usage is TRBV5-1 and J usage is TRBJ1-1; 7 bases are a match to TRBD1. The CDR3 has 13 residues. The V and J ends lost 4 bases and 6 bases, in that order; junction bases with no gene match: 6. Per the germline V gene, CDR1 is SGHRS and CDR2 is YFSETQ. The CDR3 coding sequence is TGCGCCAGCAGCCCGGACAGGCCCTCTGAAGCTTTCTTT. It is translated as CASSPDRPSEAFF.

V and J are TRBV6-5 and TRBJ2-5, with D possibly matching TRBD1 (6 bases). Germline V CDR1 and CDR2: MNHEY, SVGAGI. The CDR3 has 13 residues. The germline V and J ends were trimmed by 6 bases and 1 base, with 9 bases remaining between them. The CDR3 DNA reads TGTGCCAGCAGCCGGACAGTCCAAGAGACCCAGTACTTC. Translating it yields CASSRTVQETQYF.

Only a few counts were recorded for this clone. The rearrangement uses TRBV27 and TRBJ1-5; a possible D gene is TRBD1 (5 bases). Germline V gene sequence: CDR1 MNHEY, CDR2 SMNVEV (reference sequence). This CDR3 comprises 15 residues. The V and J ends lost 3 bases and 3 bases respectively, with 12 bases between them. The CDR3 loop is CASSFTRGYNQPQHF. The CDR3, as DNA: TGTGCCAGCAGTTTCACAAGGGGTTACAATCAGCCCCAGCATTTT.

V is TRBV19 and J is TRBJ1-5, with D perhaps matching TRBD1 (6 bases). Germline values: CDR1 LNHDA, CDR2 SQIVND (reference sequence). Trimming pared 5 bases from V and 4 bases from J, leaving 21 bases between. This CDR3 has 17 residues. CDR3 loop: CASSSPIQGIWNQPQHF. The CDR3 DNA is TGTGCCAGTAGTTCCCCTATCCAGGGGATCTGGAATCAGCCCCAGCATTTT.

The chain joins TRBV4-2 to TRBJ1-2; 8 nucleotides align to TRBD1. The trim removed 1 base at V and 4 bases at J, leaving 5 bases unmatched. The CDR3 contains 15 residues. Germline V lookup: CDR1 LGHNA, CDR2 YNFKEQ. The CDR3 loop reads CASSQGDRGGYGYTF. The CDR3 coding sequence is TGTGCCAGCAGCCAAGGCGACAGGGGAGGCTATGGCTACACCTTC.

The gene calls are TRBV5-1 and TRBJ2-7, with TRBD1 matching over 8 bases. This CDR3 comprises 14 residues. V lost 0 bases to trimming and J lost 4 bases; unmatched junction nucleotides: 3. The germline V gene encodes CDR1 SGHRS and CDR2 YFSETQ. CDR3 residues: CASSLGQGSYEQYF. CDR3 bases: TGCGCCAGCAGCTTGGGACAGGGGTCGTACGAGCAGTACTTC.

The rearrangement links TRBV7-6 to TRBJ2-7, with TRBD1 identical over 9 bases. The length of the CDR3 is 15 residues. The germline CDR1 and CDR2 sequences are SGHVS and FNYEAQ. Trimming cost V 2 bases and J 6 bases; bases outside gene matches: 8. The CDR3 region has the DNA TGTGCCAGCAGCTTATGGACAGGGGATGTGGGCGAGCAGTACTTC. Its protein product is CASSLWTGDVGEQYF.

The chain couples TRBV5-1 to TRBJ1-5; 7 nucleotides agree with TRBD1. Germline CDR1 reads SGHRS; CDR2 reads YFSETQ. Trimming removed 4 bases from V and 3 bases from J; junction bases left unmatched: 7. This CDR3 is built from 15 residues. CDR3 residues: CASSPQTGINQPQHF. For the CDR3, the DNA is TGCGCCAGCAGCCCCCAGACAGGGATCAATCAGCCCCAGCATTTT.

CDR3: CASSPLNGAFF. The DNA for the CDR3 is TGTGCCAGCAGCCCCCTAAATGGAGCTTTCTTT. V and J are TRBV2 and TRBJ1-1; D remains ambiguous. The V gene's germline CDR1 is SNHLY and CDR2 FYNNEI. With 6 bases removed from V and 10 bases from J, the gap between germline ends came to 12 bases. The CDR3 is 11 amino acids. The full variable domain, with the rest looked up from reference TRBV2 and TRBJ1-1, is EPEVTQTPSHQVTQMGQEVILRCVPISNHLYFYWYRQILGQKVEFLVSFYNNEISEKSEIFDDQFSVERPDGSNFTLKIRSTKLEDSAMYFCASSPLNGAFFGQGTRLTVV.

V and J are TRBV19 and TRBJ2-7, with 9 bases identical to TRBD1. The CDR3 length is 15 residues. Germline lookup yields CDR1 LNHDA and CDR2 SQIVND (reference sequence). The V gene end was trimmed by 5 bases and the J gene end by 2 bases; junction bases not matched to a gene: 7. The CDR3 loop is CASSFSGQGTYEQYF. CDR3 nucleotide sequence: TGTGCCAGTAGTTTCTCCGGACAGGGGACCTACGAGCAGTACTTC.

The chain recombines TRBV4-1 with TRBJ1-5; D might be TRBD1 (6 bases). The germline V and J ends were trimmed by 1 base and 4 bases, with 11 bases remaining between them. This CDR3 comprises 15 residues. Per germline, CDR1 MGHRA and CDR2 YSYEKL. This chain's CDR3 is CASSQGGQGNQPQHF. CDR3 coding DNA: TGCGCCAGCAGCCAAGGAGGGCAGGGGAATCAGCCCCAGCATTTT.